This T cell receptor beta chain originates from a study of blood T cell repertoires in COVID-19. V trimming: 0 bases; J trimming: 4 bases; junction bases outside the gene matches: 6. The CDR3 is made up of 16 amino acids. Individuals aged about 18 to 95 years were recruited from roughly 22 US areas. The study counted Cohort 3 donors as recovered given two negative PCRs, clearance, or symptom resolution. TCRdb's table, derived via immunoSEQ multiplex PCR, lists solely in-frame clones and lacks some. Of roughly 330,000 clones detected, 70% to 90% appear once; the ten largest clones hold more than 9%. The V gene is TRBV23-1, the J gene TRBJ2-5; 9 bases agree with TRBD1. TRBV23-1 qualifies as an ORF whose function is uncertain. The receptor comes from a woman between 18 and 29 years old who had recovered from COVID-19. Sequencing was carried out using PBMCs or T cells enriched from blood (not recorded which). This chain's CDR3 is CASSQSKGQGTETQYF. The CDR3 DNA is TGCGCCAGCAGTCAATCCAAGGGACAGGGTACAGAGACCCAGTACTTC.